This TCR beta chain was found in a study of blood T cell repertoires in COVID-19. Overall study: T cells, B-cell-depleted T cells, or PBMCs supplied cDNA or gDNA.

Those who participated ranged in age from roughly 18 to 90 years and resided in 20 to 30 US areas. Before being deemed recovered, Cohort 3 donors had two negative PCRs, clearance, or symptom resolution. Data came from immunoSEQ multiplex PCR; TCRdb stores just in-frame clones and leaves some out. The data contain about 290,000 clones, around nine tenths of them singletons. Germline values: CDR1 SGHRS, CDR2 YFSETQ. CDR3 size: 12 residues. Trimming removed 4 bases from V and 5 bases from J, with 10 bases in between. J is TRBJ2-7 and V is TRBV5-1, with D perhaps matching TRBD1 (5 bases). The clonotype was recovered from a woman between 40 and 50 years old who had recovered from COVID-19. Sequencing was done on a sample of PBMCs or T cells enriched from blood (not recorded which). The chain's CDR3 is CASSPQGHEQYF. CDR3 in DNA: TGCGCCAGCAGCCCCCAGGGCCACGAGCAGTACTTC. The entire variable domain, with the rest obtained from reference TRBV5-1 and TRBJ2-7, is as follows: KAGVTQTPRYLIKTRGQQVTLSCSPISGHRSVSWYQQTPGQGLQFLFEYFSETQRNKGNFPGRFSGRQFSNSRSEMNVSTLELGDSALYLCASSPQGHEQYFGPGTRLTVT.